This T cell receptor beta chain was observed in a study of cytomegalovirus exposure and HLA in healthy donors. The primer mix had 60 Vbeta and 13 Jbeta primers. The method was immunoSEQ multiplex PCR; TCRdb's version includes in-frame clones alone and lacks a portion of them. The top ten hold 10% to 12% of the sample, which has 150,000 to 200,000 clones, 75% seen once. To note about this clone: Its antigen remains unidentified.

Study-level points and caveats: A few V segments could not be told apart, such as TRBV6-2 and TRBV6-3, and were left out.

The V end lost 0 bases, the J end lost 7 bases, and 10 bases lay between the germline ends. The CDR3 is 13 amino acids. Germline values: CDR1 SGHAT, CDR2 FQNNGV. The sample consisted of PBMCs. The chain links TRBV11-2 to TRBJ2-7; no clear D. The source of this sequence is a man aged 18 to 30 in good health and CMV-seropositive. CDR3 coding DNA: TGTGCCAGCAGCTTAGATCGGTCGCAAGAGCAGTACTTC. Its translation: CASSLDRSQEQYF.